This T cell receptor beta chain was sequenced during a study of beta chain features in type 1 diabetes. Study-wide results and caveats: In cDNA sequencing, cells with high TCR expression could be over-represented.

A single heparinised blood sample, averaging approximately 0.12 L, was obtained per donor. Cells sorted by CD45RO/CCR7/CD25/CD127/CD95/CD27 comprised CD4+ naive, central memory, regulatory and stem cell-like memory cells. cDNA synthesis used the whole RNA isolate, giving expressed TCRB sequences. About 3.6 million reads were obtained on average from naive, central memory and regulatory T cell samples. Assay used: immunoSEQ multiplex PCR; TCRdb lists only in-frame clones, some missing. Of 810,000 or so clones listed, about 17% are singletons. In this sample, this clone turned up a few times. The antigen remains unidentified. CDR3 length: 16 amino acids. Germline assignment: CDR1 LGHNA and CDR2 YSLEER. The junction had 8 bases not matched to a gene; V was cut back by 2 bases and J by 2 bases.

The specimen was naive CD4+ T cells from blood. The TCR was taken from a woman aged 18 to 35 in good health. The genes are TRBV4-3 and TRBJ2-7, with 8 bases lining up with TRBD2. In nucleotides, the CDR3 is TGCGCCAGCAGCCAAAGGGCAGCGGGAGACCCCTACGAGCAGTACTTC. Translation gives CASSQRAAGDPYEQYF.